The clone carrying this TCR beta chain was picked up a small number of times. Its antigen is unidentified. This specimen belongs to a study of T cell responses to AZD1222 COVID-19 vaccine. At the level of the study: Pooling was applied to second doses at about 4 or about 12 weeks.

Assay used: immunoSEQ multiplex PCR; TCRdb lists only in-frame clones, some missing. The sample includes about 99,000 clones, 75% to 90% of them seen just once. The V end was cut by 1 base, the J end by 3 bases, with 14 bases between. Germline values: CDR1 MDHEN, CDR2 SYDVKM. The CDR3 runs 16 residues. Study-level results: Nearly half of spike-specific TCRs reportedly target variant regions that are unmutated in the B.1.351 and B.1.1.7 variants. Regions 160-218 and 743-854 dominated among vaccine-associated CD4 TCRs spanning spike. Only 6 or 7 AZD1222 recipients tested seropositive at baseline.

The chain joins TRBV28 to TRBJ2-3; tentative D call: TRBD2 (7 bases). This clonotype was obtained from an adult in good health. The specimen comprised peripheral blood, sampled on day 0 of AZD1222 vaccination. The CDR3 region is CASSLFGGASTDTQYF. The DNA for the CDR3 is TGTGCCAGCAGTTTATTTGGGGGGGCCAGTACAGATACGCAGTATTTT. Complete variable domain (other parts from reference TRBV28 and TRBJ2-3): DVKVTQSSRYLVKRTGEKVFLECVQDMDHENMFWYRQDPGLGLRLIYFSYDVKMKEKGDIPEGYSVSREKKERFSLILESASTNQTSMYLCASSLFGGASTDTQYFGPGTRLTVL.